The sequence of this T cell receptor beta chain was determined in a study of regulatory T cells in long-lasting Graves disease. This clonotype was seen ten or more times. Its antigen is undetermined. V lost 4 bases, J lost 3 bases, and 5 bases stayed unmatched. This CDR3 contains 15 residues. Germline CDR1 reads LGHDT; CDR2 reads YNNKEL (reference sequence). Assembly of TCR beta libraries relied on iRepertoire HTBI primers together with Arm-PCR of CDR3 regions. TCRdb re-called the multiplex PCR reads with MiXCR, one entry per CDR3 protein. Of some 250,000 distinct CDR3 sequences listed, roughly a fifth are singletons. Time point in this sample: newly diagnosed GD, antithyroid drugs for less than 3 months. The TCR library used RNA extracted from PBMCs. Study-wide results and limits: Peripheral blood was the sole material, not thyroid tissue. Persistent Graves' patients showed a TCR diversity that was lower than that of newly diagnosed ones. It was in persistent disease that TRBV28, TRBJ1-2 and TRBJ2-5 were favored.

The chain combines TRBV3-1 with TRBJ1-5; TRBD1 matches at 8 bases. Sequenced here: peripheral blood mononuclear cells (PBMCs), sampled at new diagnosis, from a patient treated with antithyroid drugs. The sequence was obtained from a female donor with Graves disease. Here the CDR3 DNA reads TGTGCCAGCAGCCGCGGACAGGGAAACAATCAGCCCCAGCATTTT. Translating it yields CASSRGQGNNQPQHF.